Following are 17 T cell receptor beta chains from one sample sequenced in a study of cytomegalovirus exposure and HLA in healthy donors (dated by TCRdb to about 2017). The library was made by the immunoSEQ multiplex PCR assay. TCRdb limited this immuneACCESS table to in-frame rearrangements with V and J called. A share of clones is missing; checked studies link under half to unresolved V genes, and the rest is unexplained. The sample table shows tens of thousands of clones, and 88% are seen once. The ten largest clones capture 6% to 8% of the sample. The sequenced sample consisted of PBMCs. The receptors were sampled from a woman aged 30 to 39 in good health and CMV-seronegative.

In DNA, the CDR3 is TGTGCCAGCAGCAAGGGAAATAGGGGGCAGACCGGGGAGCTGTTTTTT. Encoded protein: CASSKGNRGQTGELFF. The rearrangement uses TRBV21-1 and TRBJ2-2; the table calls TRBD1, which could not be checked here. TRBV21-1 is shown as a pseudogene. The CDR3 runs 16 residues.

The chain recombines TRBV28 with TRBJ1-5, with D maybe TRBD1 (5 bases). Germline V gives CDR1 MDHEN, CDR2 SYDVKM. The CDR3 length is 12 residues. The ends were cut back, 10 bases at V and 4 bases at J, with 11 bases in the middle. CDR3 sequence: CATGFGNQPQHF. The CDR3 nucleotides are TGTGCCACAGGGTTTGGGAATCAGCCCCAGCATTTT.

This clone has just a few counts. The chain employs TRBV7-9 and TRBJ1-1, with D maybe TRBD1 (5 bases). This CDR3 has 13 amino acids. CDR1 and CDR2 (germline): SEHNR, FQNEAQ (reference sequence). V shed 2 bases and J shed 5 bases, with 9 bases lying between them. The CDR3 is CASSLSGATEAFF. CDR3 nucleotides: TGTGCCAGCAGCTTAAGTGGGGCTACTGAAGCTTTCTTT.

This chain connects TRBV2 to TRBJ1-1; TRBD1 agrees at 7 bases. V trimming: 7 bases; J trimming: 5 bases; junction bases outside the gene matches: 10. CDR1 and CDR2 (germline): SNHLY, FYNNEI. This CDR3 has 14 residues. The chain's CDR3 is CASIAETGRTEAFF. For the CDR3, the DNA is TGTGCCAGCATAGCCGAGACAGGGAGGACTGAAGCTTTCTTT.

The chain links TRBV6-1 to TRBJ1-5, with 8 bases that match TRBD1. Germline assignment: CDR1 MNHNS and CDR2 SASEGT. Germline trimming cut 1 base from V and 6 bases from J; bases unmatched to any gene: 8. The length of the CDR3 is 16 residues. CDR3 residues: CASSEVRRGRGQPQHF. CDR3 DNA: TGTGCCAGCAGTGAAGTGCGCAGGGGGCGCGGTCAGCCCCAGCATTTT.

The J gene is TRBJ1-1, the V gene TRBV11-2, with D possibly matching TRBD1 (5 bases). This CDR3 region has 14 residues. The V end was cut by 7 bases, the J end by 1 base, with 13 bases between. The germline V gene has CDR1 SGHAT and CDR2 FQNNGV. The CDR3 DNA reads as TGTGCCAGCACCCCCAGGGCGGCGAACACTGAAGCTTTCTTT. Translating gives CASTPRAANTEAFF.

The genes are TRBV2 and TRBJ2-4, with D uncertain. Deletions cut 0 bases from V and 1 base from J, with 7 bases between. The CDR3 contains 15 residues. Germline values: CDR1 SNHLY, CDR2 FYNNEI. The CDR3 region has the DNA TGTGCCAGCAGTGAAGCGGCTTCTGCCAAAAACATTCAGTACTTC. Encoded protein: CASSEAASAKNIQYF.

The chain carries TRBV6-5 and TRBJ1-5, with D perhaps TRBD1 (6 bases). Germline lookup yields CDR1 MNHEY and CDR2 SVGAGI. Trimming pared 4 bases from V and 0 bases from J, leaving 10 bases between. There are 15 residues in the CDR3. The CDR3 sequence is CASSSQGYSNQPQHF. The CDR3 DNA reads TGTGCCAGCAGTTCACAGGGATATAGCAATCAGCCCCAGCATTTT.

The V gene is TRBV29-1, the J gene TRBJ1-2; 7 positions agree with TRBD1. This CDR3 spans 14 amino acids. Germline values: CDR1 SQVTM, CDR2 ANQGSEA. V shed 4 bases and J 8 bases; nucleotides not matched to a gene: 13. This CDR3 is CSVGTGFRGRGYTF. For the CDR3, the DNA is TGCAGCGTTGGGACAGGATTTAGGGGTCGAGGCTACACCTTC.

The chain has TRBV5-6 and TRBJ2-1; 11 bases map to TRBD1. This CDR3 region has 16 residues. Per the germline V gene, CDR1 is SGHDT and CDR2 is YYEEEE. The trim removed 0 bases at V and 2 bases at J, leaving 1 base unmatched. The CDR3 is CASSLGTGGAYNEQFF. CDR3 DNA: TGTGCCAGCAGCTTGGGGACAGGGGGCGCCTACAATGAGCAGTTCTTC.

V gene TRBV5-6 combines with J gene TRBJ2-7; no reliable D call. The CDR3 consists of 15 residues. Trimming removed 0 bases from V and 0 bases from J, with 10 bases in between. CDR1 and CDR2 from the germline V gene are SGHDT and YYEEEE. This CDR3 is CASSLAMVPSYEQYF. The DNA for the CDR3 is TGTGCCAGCAGCTTGGCTATGGTTCCCTCCTACGAGCAGTACTTC. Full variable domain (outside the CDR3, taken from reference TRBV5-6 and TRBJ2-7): DAGVTQSPTHLIKTRGQQVTLRCSPKSGHDTVSWYQQALGQGPQFIFQYYEEEERQRGNFPDRFSGHQFPNYSSELNVNALLLGDSALYLCASSLAMVPSYEQYFGPGTRLTVT.

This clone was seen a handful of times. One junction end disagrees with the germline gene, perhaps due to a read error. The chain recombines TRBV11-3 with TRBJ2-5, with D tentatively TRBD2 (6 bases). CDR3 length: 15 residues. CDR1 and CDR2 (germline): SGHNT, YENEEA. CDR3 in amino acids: CASSPRGAGRETQYF. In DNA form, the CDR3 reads TGCGCCAGCAGCCCAAGGGGTGCGGGACGGGAGACCCAGTACTTC.

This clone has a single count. In DNA, the CDR3 is TGTGCCAGCAGCGTCACAGGGACCAATCAGCCCCAGCATTTT. This codes for CASSVTGTNQPQHF. V and J are TRBV9 and TRBJ1-5; D possibly corresponds to TRBD1 (6 bases). There are 14 residues in the CDR3. CDR1 and CDR2 (germline): SGDLS, YYNGEE. The V and J ends lost 2 bases and 3 bases respectively, with 9 bases between them.

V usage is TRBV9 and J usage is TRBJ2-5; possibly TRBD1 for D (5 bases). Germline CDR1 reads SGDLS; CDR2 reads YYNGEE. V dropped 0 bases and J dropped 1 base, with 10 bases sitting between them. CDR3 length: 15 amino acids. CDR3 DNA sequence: TGTGCCAGCAGCGTAGTAACAGGATCCCAAGAGACCCAGTACTTC. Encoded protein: CASSVVTGSQETQYF.

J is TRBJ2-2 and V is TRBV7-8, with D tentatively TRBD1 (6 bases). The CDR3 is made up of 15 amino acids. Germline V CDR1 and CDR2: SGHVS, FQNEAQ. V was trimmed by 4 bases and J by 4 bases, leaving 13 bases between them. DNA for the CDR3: TGTGCCAGCAGCTGGCAGGGGTTGGGCACCGGGGAGCTGTTTTTT. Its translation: CASSWQGLGTGELFF.

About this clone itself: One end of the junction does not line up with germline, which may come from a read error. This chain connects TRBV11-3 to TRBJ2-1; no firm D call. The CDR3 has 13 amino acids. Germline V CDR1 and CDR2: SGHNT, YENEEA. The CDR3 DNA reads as TGCGCCAGCAGCTTTAGTAGAAACAATGAGCAGTTCTTC. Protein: CASSFSRNNEQFF.

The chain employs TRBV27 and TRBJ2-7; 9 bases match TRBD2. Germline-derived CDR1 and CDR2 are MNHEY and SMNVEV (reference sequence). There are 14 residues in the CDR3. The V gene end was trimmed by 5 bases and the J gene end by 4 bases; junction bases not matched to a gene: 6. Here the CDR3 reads CASSGLAREYEQYF. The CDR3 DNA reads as TGTGCCAGCAGTGGACTAGCGAGGGAGTACGAGCAGTACTTC.